This TCR beta chain was captured in a study of cytomegalovirus exposure and HLA in healthy donors. Study-level results: TCR beta V segments were, for the most part, productive about 87% or about 30% of the time in an earlier analysis. Presence/absence analysis assumed near-uniform sequencing depth across donors.

CDR3 size: 16 residues. V lost 4 bases to trimming and J lost 2 bases; unmatched junction nucleotides: 8. CDR1 SGHVS and CDR2 FNYEAQ come from the germline V gene. In the case of this clone: Its specificity is unknown.

The PCR ran on 60 Vbeta and 13 Jbeta primers. This table comes from immunoSEQ multiplex PCR, and its TCRdb copy is limited to in-frame clones, with some not included. In the table there are under 150,000 clones, just under 70% of which are singletons. The specimen sequenced was PBMCs. This chain joins TRBV7-6 and TRBJ1-3; 7 nucleotides line up with TRBD1. The clonotype comes from a man in his 60s in good health and CMV-seronegative. CDR3 protein: CASSSQGFRTGNTIYF. Written as DNA, the CDR3 is TGTGCCAGCAGCTCACAGGGGTTTAGGACTGGAAACACCATATATTTT.